The 20 T cell receptor beta chains in this list originate from one sample, sequenced in a study of cytomegalovirus exposure and HLA in healthy donors. PCR primers comprised 60 Vbeta and 13 Jbeta primers. Generated by immunoSEQ multiplex PCR, the TCRdb table keeps only in-frame clones and is missing some. The sample lists 140,000 to 150,000 clones, around 79% seen once, with around 7% in the top ten. Sequencing was done on a sample of PBMCs. Every receptor here comes from a woman aged 40 to 50 in good health and CMV-seropositive.

The chain carries TRBV2 and TRBJ1-5, with 10 bases lining up with TRBD1. Losses at the gene ends were 6 bases for V and 6 bases for J; bases not matched to a gene: 5. Germline V gene lookup returns CDR1 SNHLY and CDR2 FYNNEI. The CDR3 sequence is 14 residues long. The CDR3: CASSGTGEAQPQHF. For the CDR3, the DNA is TGTGCCAGCAGCGGGACAGGGGAGGCTCAGCCCCAGCATTTT.

This clone was seen only a few times. The V call is TRBV27, the J call TRBJ2-7; TRBD1 matches at 8 bases. CDR3 length: 15 amino acids. Looked up from germline, CDR1 is MNHEY and CDR2 is SMNVEV (reference sequence). V lost 2 bases and J lost 0; bases outside the gene matches: 3. This CDR3 is CASSLGTGISYEQYF. The CDR3 DNA is TGTGCCAGCAGTTTAGGGACAGGAATCTCCTACGAGCAGTACTTC.

The chain carries TRBV11-2 and TRBJ2-3, with D possibly TRBD1 on 6 matching bases. Germline V gene data show CDR1 as SGHAT and CDR2 as FQNNGV. The V end was cut by 5 bases, the J end by 1 base, with 13 bases between. CDR3 length: 15 residues. CDR3: CASSPQGLGTDTQYF. The CDR3 DNA is TGTGCCAGCAGCCCACAGGGATTGGGCACAGATACGCAGTATTTT.

This chain joins TRBV28 and TRBJ2-1; the match to TRBD2 covers 7 bases. This CDR3 comprises 16 residues. The J segment lost 5 bases and the V segment lost 6 bases, leaving 13 bases of the junction unmatched. Germline-derived CDR1 and CDR2 are MDHEN and SYDVKM. The CDR3 nucleotides are TGTGCCAGCAGCCGGTCAGCGGGGTTATTAAACAATGAGCAGTTCTTC. Protein: CASSRSAGLLNNEQFF.

The CDR3 protein is CASSSRRVAGGRADTQYF. The CDR3 DNA reads TGTGCCAGCAGCTCCAGGAGGGTAGCGGGGGGGCGAGCAGATACGCAGTATTTT. The rearrangement links TRBV7-2 to TRBJ2-3, with 11 bases matching TRBD2. The germline CDR1 and CDR2 sequences are SGHTA and FQGNSA. CDR3 length equals 18 residues. V lost 4 bases to trimming and J lost 4 bases; unmatched junction nucleotides: 13.

The chain recombines TRBV2 with TRBJ2-7; perhaps TRBD2 as D (5 bases). Germline V gene data show CDR1 as SNHLY and CDR2 as FYNNEI. The CDR3 sequence is 15 residues long. Trimming stripped 0 bases from V and 3 bases from J, with 12 bases between. In nucleotides, the CDR3 is TGTGCCAGCAGTGAAGCGCTCGTCGGGAACTACGAGCAGTACTTC. Translating gives CASSEALVGNYEQYF.

A few counts support this clone. This chain connects TRBV6-5 to TRBJ1-1; 9 bases fit TRBD1. The CDR3 runs to 14 residues. V trimming: 5 bases; J trimming: 4 bases; junction bases outside the gene matches: 5. Looked up from germline, CDR1 is MNHEY and CDR2 is SVGAGI. The CDR3 spells CASSEGQGSTEAFF. The CDR3 DNA follows: TGTGCCAGCAGTGAGGGACAGGGCAGCACTGAAGCTTTCTTT.

The rearrangement joins TRBV6-1 to TRBJ2-3; TRBD1 is a possible D gene (6 bases). V was pared by 3 bases and J by 4 bases, with 11 bases between. The CDR3 sequence is 14 residues long. Germline CDR1 MNHNS, CDR2 SASEGT. CDR3 nucleotide sequence: TGTGCCAGCAGTGATATACAGGGCCCAGATACGCAGTATTTT. Protein product: CASSDIQGPDTQYF.

The CDR3 loop reads CASSLFQGLSGNTIYF. In DNA form, the CDR3 reads TGTGCCAGCAGTTTATTCCAGGGTCTCTCTGGAAACACCATATATTTT. This chain links TRBV28 with TRBJ1-3, with D perhaps matching TRBD1 (5 bases). This CDR3 has 16 residues. Trimming cost V 1 base and J 0 bases, with 10 bases left between them. In germline, CDR1 is MDHEN, CDR2 SYDVKM.

The genes are TRBV5-1 and TRBJ1-5; TRBD1 agrees at 9 bases. Losses at the gene ends were 3 bases for V and 4 bases for J; bases not matched to a gene: 2. This CDR3 has 14 residues. Germline-derived CDR1 and CDR2 are SGHRS and YFSETQ. CDR3 coding DNA: TGCGCCAGCAGCTGGACAGGGGAGAATCAGCCCCAGCATTTT. It encodes CASSWTGENQPQHF.

The chain uses TRBV2 and TRBJ1-1; no clear D gene. CDR3 length equals 13 residues. Trimming removed 7 bases from V and 1 base from J, with 10 bases in between. Germline V gene sequence: CDR1 SNHLY, CDR2 FYNNEI. This CDR3 is CASTEWANTEAFF. Written as DNA, the CDR3 is TGTGCCAGCACCGAATGGGCGAACACTGAAGCTTTCTTT.

The chain has TRBV10-3 and TRBJ2-5, with D maybe TRBD2 (6 bases). V was trimmed by 5 bases and J by 2 bases, leaving 6 bases between them. CDR3 size: 12 residues. Germline V gives CDR1 ENHRY, CDR2 SYGVKD. CDR3 protein: CAISRGQETQYF. The CDR3 bases are TGTGCCATCAGTCGGGGGCAAGAGACCCAGTACTTC.

The chain combines TRBV7-2 with TRBJ2-1, with TRBD2 matching over 11 bases. The germline CDR1 and CDR2 sequences are SGHTA and FQGNSA. V gave up 5 bases and J gave up 9 bases; unmatched junction bases: 9. This CDR3 is built from 15 residues. DNA of the CDR3: TGTGCCAGCAGCCTTCGGACTAGCGGGTATGTTGAGCAGTTCTTC. It specifies CASSLRTSGYVEQFF.

J is TRBJ1-2 and V is TRBV5-7; D remains unclear. TRBV5-7 is placed among ORFs of uncertain function. The CDR3 covers 13 residues. Trimming removed 0 bases from V and 6 bases from J, with 9 bases in between. The CDR3 loop reads CASSLEAGHGYTF. CDR3 DNA: TGTGCCAGCAGCTTGGAGGCAGGTCATGGCTACACCTTC.

The chain links TRBV6-1 to TRBJ1-1, with a possible D match to TRBD1 (5 bases). CDR1 is MNHNS, CDR2 SASEGT, per germline. Trimming cost V 6 bases and J 3 bases, with 17 bases left between them. CDR3 length: 15 amino acids. The CDR3 region is CASRAQDPGYTEAFF. The CDR3 nucleotides are TGTGCCAGCAGGGCCCAAGATCCAGGGTACACTGAAGCTTTCTTT.

As to this clone: A junction end diverges from the germline sequence, so it may reflect a read error. This sample includes further DNA sequences coding for the same CDR3. The rearrangement uses TRBV6-1 and TRBJ1-3; TRBD1 matches at 10 bases. This CDR3 spans 17 amino acids. The germline CDR1 and CDR2 sequences are MNHNS and SASEGT. The CDR3 bases are TGCGCCAGCAGTGACAGGGGGCGGCCGGGCCCTGGAAACACCATATATTTT. Amino acids: CASSDRGRPGPGNTIYF.

This chain joins TRBV19 and TRBJ2-1, with a tentative D call TRBD1 (6 bases). V was shortened by 3 bases and J by 4 bases, with 16 bases between the two germline ends. In germline, CDR1 is LNHDA, CDR2 SQIVND (reference sequence). The CDR3 runs 16 residues. This chain's CDR3 is CASSIGGPGKYNEQFF. The CDR3 coding sequence is TGTGCCAGTAGTATTGGGGGCCCGGGAAAATACAATGAGCAGTTCTTC. Looking up the rest from reference TRBV19 and TRBJ2-1 gives the full variable domain: DGGITQSPKYLFRKEGQNVTLSCEQNLNHDAMYWYRQDPGQGLRLIYYSQIVNDFQKGDIAEGYSVSREKKESFPLTVTSAQKNPTAFYLCASSIGGPGKYNEQFFGPGTRLTVL.

J is TRBJ1-2 and V is TRBV20-1; no clear D gene. The CDR3 loop spans 11 amino acids. With 3 bases removed from V and 5 bases from J, the gap between germline ends came to 7 bases. Germline CDR1 and CDR2: DFQATT and SNEGSKA (reference sequence). The CDR3: CSASTDYGYTF. The DNA of the CDR3 is TGCAGTGCTAGTACAGATTATGGCTACACCTTC.

This rearrangement joins TRBV5-1 to TRBJ1-1, with a weak D call TRBD1 (6 bases). CDR3 size: 16 residues. The V end lost 0 bases, the J end lost 2 bases, and 14 bases lay between the germline ends. The germline CDR1 and CDR2 sequences are SGHRS and YFSETQ. The CDR3 bases are TGCGCCAGCAGCTTGGAGGACAGAAGATTAAACACTGAAGCTTTCTTT. The encoded protein is CASSLEDRRLNTEAFF. Complete variable domain (other parts from reference TRBV5-1 and TRBJ1-1): KAGVTQTPRYLIKTRGQQVTLSCSPISGHRSVSWYQQTPGQGLQFLFEYFSETQRNKGNFPGRFSGRQFSNSRSEMNVSTLELGDSALYLCASSLEDRRLNTEAFFGQGTRLTVV.

The gene calls are TRBV14 and TRBJ2-3; 8 bases fit TRBD2. The CDR3 is made up of 16 amino acids. Germline CDR1 SGHDN, CDR2 FVKESK. The junction had 9 bases not matched to a gene; V was cut back by 1 base and J by 6 bases. CDR3 residues: CASSQVSAGGRDTQYF. In nucleotides, the CDR3 is TGTGCCAGCAGCCAAGTCTCCGCGGGGGGCAGGGATACGCAGTATTTT. The entire variable domain, with the rest obtained from reference TRBV14 and TRBJ2-3, is as follows: EAGVTQFPSHSVIEKGQTVTLRCDPISGHDNLYWYRRVMGKEIKFLLHFVKESKQDESGMPNNRFLAERTGGTYSTLKVQPAELEDSGVYFCASSQVSAGGRDTQYFGPGTRLTVL.